The clone carrying this T cell receptor (beta chain) was counted between two and nine times. Its target is unknown. This sample is part of a study of beta chain features in type 1 diabetes. Overall study results and limits: Type 1 diabetes patients had TCRB CDR3s that were shorter (moderately but significantly so) in all four CD4+ subsets.

Via CD45RO/CCR7/CD25/CD127/CD95/CD27, cells of the CD4+ naive, central memory, regulatory and stem cell-like memory subsets were sorted. The investigators reverse transcribed all of the isolated RNA, so they sequenced expressed TCRB transcripts. Sequencing was performed with immunoSEQ multiplex PCR; in TCRdb, only in-frame clones are kept and a portion is missing. The sample includes hundreds of thousands of clones, under 15% seen only once; the top ten take approximately 0.021%. Input material: naive CD4+ T cells from blood. This TCR was recovered from a man in his late teens or twenties with type 1 diabetes.

The CDR3 DNA sequence: TGCGCCAGCAGCCCCGGGCCTCAAGAGACCCAGTACTTC. Amino acid sequence: CASSPGPQETQYF. This chain uses TRBV5-1 with TRBJ2-5; no reliable D call. This CDR3 has 13 residues. The germline V gene has CDR1 SGHRS and CDR2 YFSETQ. Trimming pared 4 bases from V and 2 bases from J, leaving 9 bases between.